This T cell receptor beta chain comes out of a study of blood T cell repertoires in COVID-19 (dated by TCRdb to the early 2020s). Regarding the research as a whole: Samples from collaborators originated in the United States, Italy and Spain and spanned both the acute and convalescent phases of COVID-19. Samples came from the ongoing ImmuneRACE study (first 160 participants) plus 1,254 subjects from 6 global collaborators. Where available, HLA class I and class II types were obtained from metadata supplied by the sample provider rather than from assay-based typing. Nearly every sample came with metadata listing a de-identified subject ID, COVID-19 status, age in years and sex. Subjects who had been exposed to COVID-19, were actively infected with it, or had recovered from it provided the deeply sampled blood TCRbeta repertoires that made up the dataset. The material from the prospective study consisted of cDNA or gDNA derived from T cells, B-cell-depleted T cells, or PBMCs. The repertoires were released in a freely available public database meant as a resource for research on the immune response to SARS-CoV-2. Study-level results and caveats: The quantity of clinical and demographic metadata differed by source and by participant and was supplied without curation.

TCRbeta CDR3 regions were amplified from genomic DNA by means of the immunoSEQ Assay, a bias-controlled multiplex PCR. Regarding the original processing steps: Nucleated cell counts per sample were estimated from amplification of reference gene primers within the assay. To quantify the absolute abundance of each unique TCRbeta CDR3 rearrangement, sequence reads were collapsed and filtered. For each sample, productive Simpson clonality was calculated as the square root of Simpson's diversity index over productive rearrangements. Drawn from immuneACCESS, this table holds only the in-frame rearrangements with V and J called that TCRdb kept. Clones are partly lost; checked studies trace under half to an unresolved V gene and leave the rest unexplained. For V, J and clone size, that table is used; D and trimming come from the DNA. This sample is represented by roughly 200,000 clones; roughly 82% of them were singletons. The top ten constitute roughly 13% of the sample.

The collaborating institutions used their own protocols to collect whole blood in K2EDTA tubes. For TCRbeta analysis, collaborators shipped samples as frozen whole blood, isolated PBMCs, or DNA extracted from either of those sample types. As concerns this clone: Its antigen has not been determined. Per-base qualities were not stored, and no clone one base away is much larger.

CDR1 and CDR2 are drawn from the germline V gene: MGHRA, YSYEKL. From the cysteine up to the phenylalanine, the CDR3 has a length of 18 residues. Only the CDR3 portion is preserved as DNA: 54 bases, with reading frame beginning at the first base. At the junction V is shortened by 1 base and J by 4 bases; bases outside the gene matches: 7. The chain couples TRBV4-1 to TRBJ2-1; 13 bases in between match TRBD2. This TCR derives from a human donor in a cohort sampled during active COVID-19. Material for sequencing was peripheral blood. CDR3 protein: CASSQGGLAGVNYNEQFF. The DNA reads TGCGCCAGCAGCCAAGGAGGACTAGCGGGAGTGAATTACAATGAGCAGTTCTTC.